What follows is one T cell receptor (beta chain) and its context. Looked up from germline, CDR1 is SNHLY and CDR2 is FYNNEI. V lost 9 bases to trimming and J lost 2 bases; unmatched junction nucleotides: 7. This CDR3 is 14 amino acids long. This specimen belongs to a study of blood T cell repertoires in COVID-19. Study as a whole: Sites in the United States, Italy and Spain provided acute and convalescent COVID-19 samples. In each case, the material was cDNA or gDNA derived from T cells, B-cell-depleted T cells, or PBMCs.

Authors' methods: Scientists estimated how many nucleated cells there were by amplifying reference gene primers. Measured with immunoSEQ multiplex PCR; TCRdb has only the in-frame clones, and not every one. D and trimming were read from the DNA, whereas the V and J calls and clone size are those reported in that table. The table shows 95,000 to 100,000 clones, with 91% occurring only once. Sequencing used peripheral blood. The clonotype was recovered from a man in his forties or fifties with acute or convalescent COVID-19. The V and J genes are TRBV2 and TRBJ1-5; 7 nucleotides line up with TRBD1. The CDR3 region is CARSLGQGNQPQHF. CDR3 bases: TGTGCCAGATCGTTAGGACAGGGCAATCAGCCCCAGCATTTT.